This T cell receptor beta chain appears in the sequencing data of a study of T-cell reconstitution after alpha-beta-depleted transplantation in children. Findings of the study overall: Expanded graft clones numbering several hundred reportedly gave rise to alpha-beta T cells about two months after transplant. One year after transplant, T-cell counts and diversity came mostly from newly produced T cells.

The V and J ends lost 4 bases and 9 bases, in that order; junction bases with no gene match: 10. The CDR3 extends over 17 amino acids. Germline assignment: CDR1 MGHRA and CDR2 YSYEKL. As for this clonotype: Its antigen is not identified. This sequence may be a read error, since a much larger clone differs from it by one base.

Unique molecular identifiers were incorporated into the prepared TCRbeta library. In TCRdb, the PCR reads were re-called with MiXCR into one record per CDR3 protein. The sample holds 250,000 to 300,000 distinct CDR3 sequences, 10% seen once. The sample was PBMCs, taken before TCRalphabeta/CD19-depleted stem cell transplant. The rearrangement links TRBV4-1 to TRBJ2-1; TRBD2 aligns across 15 bases. This receptor was taken from a boy under two years old with acute myeloid leukemia, due to receive a stem cell transplant. The CDR3 here is CASSPRSGLAGGSEQFF. CDR3 bases: TGCGCCAGCAGCCCACGATCGGGACTAGCGGGAGGAAGTGAGCAGTTCTTC.